This entry is about one T cell receptor beta chain. TCRdb's copy holds only in-frame clones and misses some; the assay was immunoSEQ multiplex PCR. In the table there are under 700,000 clones, approximately 80% of which are singletons. This sample is drawn from a study of shared T cell receptors in the human thymus. The sample was also linked to a second study, of human thymus T cells. From that second work: Resections that were taken during corrective heart surgery supplied the thymus tissue.

Specimen: thymocytes. This clonotype was sampled from a boy in the first two years of life with a congenital heart defect.

CDR3 sequence: CASKRGRRDRHEQFF. CDR3 in DNA: TGTGCCAGCAAAAGGGGGCGGCGGGATAGGCATGAGCAGTTCTTC. V is TRBV5-6 and J is TRBJ2-1; D is perhaps TRBD1 (7 bases). CDR1 SGHDT and CDR2 YYEEEE come from the germline V gene. The V gene lost 6 bases and the J gene lost 8 bases, with 21 bases spanning the gap. The CDR3 is made up of 15 amino acids. Supplemented by reference TRBV5-6 and TRBJ2-1, the full variable domain reads DAGVTQSPTHLIKTRGQQVTLRCSPKSGHDTVSWYQQALGQGPQFIFQYYEEEERQRGNFPDRFSGHQFPNYSSELNVNALLLGDSALYLCASKRGRRDRHEQFFGPGTRLTVL.